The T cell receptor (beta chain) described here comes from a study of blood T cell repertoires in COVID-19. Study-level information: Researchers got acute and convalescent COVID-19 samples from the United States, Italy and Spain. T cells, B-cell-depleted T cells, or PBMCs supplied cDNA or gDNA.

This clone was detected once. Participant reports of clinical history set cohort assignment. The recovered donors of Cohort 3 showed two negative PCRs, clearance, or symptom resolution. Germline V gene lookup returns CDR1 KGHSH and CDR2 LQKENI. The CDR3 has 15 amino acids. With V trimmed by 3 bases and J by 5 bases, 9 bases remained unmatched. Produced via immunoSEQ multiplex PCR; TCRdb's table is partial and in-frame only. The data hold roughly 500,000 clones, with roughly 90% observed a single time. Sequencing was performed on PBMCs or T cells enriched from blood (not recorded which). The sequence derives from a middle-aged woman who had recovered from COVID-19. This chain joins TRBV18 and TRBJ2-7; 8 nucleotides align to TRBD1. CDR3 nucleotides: TGTGCCAGCTCACCGGGGACAGGAAGCGTCCACGAGCAGTACTTC. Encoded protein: CASSPGTGSVHEQYF. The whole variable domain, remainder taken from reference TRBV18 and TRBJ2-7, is NAGVMQNPRHLVRRRGQEARLRCSPMKGHSHVYWYRQLPEEGLKFMVYLQKENIIDESGMPKERFSAEFPKEGPSILRIQQVVRGDSAAYFCASSPGTGSVHEQYFGPGTRLTVT.